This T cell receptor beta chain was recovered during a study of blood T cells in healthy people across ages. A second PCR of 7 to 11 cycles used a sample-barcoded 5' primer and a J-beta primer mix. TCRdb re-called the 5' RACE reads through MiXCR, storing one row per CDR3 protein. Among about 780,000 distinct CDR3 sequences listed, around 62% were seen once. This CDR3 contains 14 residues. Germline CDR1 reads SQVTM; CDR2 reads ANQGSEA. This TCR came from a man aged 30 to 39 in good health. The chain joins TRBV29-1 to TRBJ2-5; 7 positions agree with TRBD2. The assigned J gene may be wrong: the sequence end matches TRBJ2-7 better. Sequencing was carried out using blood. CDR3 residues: CSIWGGRNSGEQYF. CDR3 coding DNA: TGCAGCATCTGGGGGGGGAGGAACAGTGGCGAGCAGTACTTC.